These T cell receptor beta chains were read from a single sample in a study of patients and donors after allogeneic stem cell transplantation. MiXCR, run by TCRdb on the RT-PCR reads, gives a single entry per CDR3 protein. There are approximately 200,000 distinct CDR3 sequences in the sample; 38% occur only once, and 11% lies in the top ten. The material sequenced was blood, either unsorted or a sorted T cell fraction (not recorded which). The origin of the receptors is a human donor who was either an allogeneic HSCT recipient or a stem cell or donor lymphocyte infusion donor (not recorded which). It is not recorded whose cells these are; they may come from a transplant donor. The CDR3 runs from the conserved cysteine through the conserved F or W. The D gene is left open where the match is weak. Only some rows state a clone size, as once, few, many or a class for expanded clones.

>TRBJ2-7|.|TRBV27|TRBD1
TGTGCCAGCAGTTTAGTGGGACAGGGCTACGAGCAGTACTTC
CASSLVGQGYEQYF
>TRBJ1-2|.|TRBV4-2|TRBD1
TGTGCCAGCACCTTAACCGGGACAGGGGCCTATGGCTACACCTTC
CASTLTGTGAYGYTF
>TRBJ1-5|.|TRBV20-1|.
TGCAGTGCTAGCTACAATAGTCAAGGTCAGCCCCAGCATTTT
CSASYNSQGQPQHF
>TRBJ1-1|.|TRBV11-2|.
TGTGCCAGCAGCCCGGACGGTTTGAACACTGAAGCTTTCTTT
CASSPDGLNTEAFF
>TRBJ1-6|.|TRBV10-3|TRBD1
TGTGCCATCAGTGAGACCGGGACAGGGGTTAATTCACCCCTCCACTTT
CAISETGTGVNSPLHF
>TRBJ1-1|.|TRBV7-9|.
TGTGCCAGCAGCTTAGGGCACAGGATGAACACTGAAGCTTTCTTT
CASSLGHRMNTEAFF
>TRBJ2-7|few|TRBV27|.
TGTGCCAGCAGTTTCCTGAGCAAGCCCTACGAGCAGTACTTC
CASSFLSKPYEQYF
>TRBJ2-4|.|TRBV7-2|.
TGTGCCAGCAGCTTAGACGTACTAGCCAAAAACATTCAGTACTTC
CASSLDVLAKNIQYF
>TRBJ2-4|.|TRBV19|.
TGTGCCAGTAGTATGAGGAGGGGCCGCGGTGGAAACATTCAGTACTTC
CASSMRRGRGGNIQYF
>TRBJ2-1|few|TRBV5-1|.
TGCGCCAGCAGCAAGGACACCTCCTACAATGAGCAGTTCTTC
CASSKDTSYNEQFF
>TRBJ1-1|few|TRBV28|TRBD1
TGTGCCAGCAGTCCTCGGACAGGGCTGAGCACTGAAGCTTTCTTT
CASSPRTGLSTEAFF
>TRBJ2-4|once|TRBV29-1|.
TGCAGCGTTACTTTACTACTAGCCAAAAACATTCAGTACTTC
CSVTLLLAKNIQYF
>TRBJ2-2|few|TRBV7-2|.
TGTGCCACCCGCCTGGGTCCCGGGGAGCTGTTTTTT
CATRLGPGELFF
>TRBJ2-7|few|TRBV12-3/TRBV12-4|.
TGTGCCAGCAGTTTGACGGTCTCCTACGAGCAGTACTTC
CASSLTVSYEQYF
>TRBJ1-2|.|TRBV11-2|.
TGTGCCAGCAGCGACGGGCTTGGGACTGGCTACACCTTC
CASSDGLGTGYTF
>TRBJ2-6|.|TRBV3-1|.
TGTGCCAGCAGGACAGAGACCGGGGCCAACGTCCTGACTTTC
CASRTETGANVLTF
>TRBJ1-1|.|TRBV12-3/TRBV12-4|.
TGTGCCAGCAGTTTAGAAACCCTGGGTACTAACACTGAAGCTTTCTTT
CASSLETLGTNTEAFF
>TRBJ2-7|.|TRBV20-1|TRBD1
TGCAGTGCTAGAGAGAGGGACAGGGACTACGAGCAGTACTTC
CSARERDRDYEQYF
>TRBJ1-4|few|TRBV9|.
TGTGCCAGCAGCGTAGGGTTGGCTGAAAAACTGTTTTTT
CASSVGLAEKLFF
>TRBJ2-7|few|TRBV29-1|.
TGCAGCGTTGGTTACGTGGGCGACGAGCAGTACTTC
CSVGYVGDEQYF
>TRBJ1-5|few|TRBV10-3|.
TGTGCCATCAGTGAGTCGTGGGAGGGATACCAGCCCCAGCATTTT
CAISESWEGYQPQHF
>TRBJ2-7|.|TRBV4-1|TRBD1
TGCGCCAGCAGCCAATGGTTCCGCGGACAGGGCGCCTACGAGCAGTACTTC
CASSQWFRGQGAYEQYF
>TRBJ2-7|.|TRBV4-2|TRBD1
TGTGCCAGCAGCCAAGATTGGGGACAGGGCTACGAGCAGTACTTC
CASSQDWGQGYEQYF
>TRBJ1-2|few|TRBV29-1|.
TGCAGCGGATCCAAGGGGGGCGCGGTTGATGGCTACACCTTC
CSGSKGGAVDGYTF
>TRBJ1-1|.|TRBV28|.
TGTGCCTCCGGGACCCAGGGGCGCGGAGCTTTCTTT
CASGTQGRGAFF
>TRBJ1-2|few|TRBV9|TRBD1
TGTGCCAGCAGCGTAGGGTGGACAGGGGGCAATGGCTACACCTTC
CASSVGWTGGNGYTF
>TRBJ2-2|.|TRBV9|.
TGTGCCAGCAGCGCCCCCTTAAGCGACTCGAACACCGGGGAGCTGTTTTTT
CASSAPLSDSNTGELFF
>TRBJ1-6|.|TRBV12-3/TRBV12-4|.
TGTGCCAGCAGTTTGTGGTCCTATAATTCACCCCTCCACTTT
CASSLWSYNSPLHF
>TRBJ1-1|.|TRBV5-1|TRBD1
TGCGCCAGCAGCTTGGTTCCAGGGGGTACCATGAACACTGAAGCTTTCTTT
CASSLVPGGTMNTEAFF
>TRBJ1-4|.|TRBV20-1|TRBD1
TGCAGTGCTTCAGGGGGAGGGAACGAAAAACTGTTTTTT
CSASGGGNEKLFF